These 26 T cell receptor beta chains originate from one sample sequenced in a study of PD-1 blockade in classical Hodgkin lymphoma. Generated by immunoSEQ multiplex PCR, the TCRdb table keeps only in-frame clones and is missing some. The data contain roughly 90,000 clones, approximately 80% of them seen just once; the ten biggest clones take up roughly 15%. Every patient relapsed after autologous stem cell transplantation, and brentuximab vedotin exposure varied. This specimen was peripheral blood mononuclear cells (PBMCs), taken before the second cycle of nivolumab. The source of these receptors is a human donor with classical Hodgkin lymphoma.

The chain couples TRBV28 to TRBJ2-1, with D maybe TRBD2 (6 bases). Germline V CDR1 and CDR2: MDHEN, SYDVKM. The ends were cut back, 2 bases at V and 6 bases at J, with 11 bases in the middle. The CDR3 is 14 amino acids. CDR3 bases: TGTGCCAGCAGTTTAGCAACGACTAGCAATGAGCAGTTCTTC. This codes for CASSLATTSNEQFF.

The genes are TRBV29-1 and TRBJ2-1; 8 positions agree with TRBD1. The CDR3 extends over 14 amino acids. The V gene's germline CDR1 is SQVTM and CDR2 ANQGSEA. V trimming: 7 bases; J trimming: 5 bases; junction bases outside the gene matches: 10. In nucleotides, the CDR3 is TGCAGCGGCCTAAAGACAGGGGCGCACAATGAGCAGTTCTTC. Amino acids: CSGLKTGAHNEQFF.

The J gene is TRBJ2-5, the V gene TRBV28; the D is unclear. Germline CDR1 and CDR2: MDHEN and SYDVKM. Between the trimmed V and J ends, which lost 8 bases and 4 bases, there was a span of 20 bases. CDR3 length equals 15 residues. The CDR3 region is CASRPSTRAAETQYF. The CDR3 DNA follows: TGTGCCAGCCGACCCTCAACCCGGGCGGCAGAGACCCAGTACTTC.

This chain joins TRBV7-3 and TRBJ2-1, with D perhaps TRBD1 (6 bases). The germline V gene has CDR1 SGHTA and CDR2 FQGTGA. Between the trimmed V and J ends, which lost 5 bases and 2 bases, there was a span of 13 bases. CDR3 size: 15 residues. CDR3 coding DNA: TGTGCCAGCAGCCTGAAGGGGGATCCCTACAATGAGCAGTTCTTC. It encodes CASSLKGDPYNEQFF.

V gene TRBV5-1 combines with J gene TRBJ1-1, with D maybe TRBD1 (6 bases). Germline values: CDR1 SGHRS, CDR2 YFSETQ. Between the trimmed V and J ends, which lost 5 bases and 10 bases, there was a span of 12 bases. This CDR3 region has 11 residues. CDR3 in DNA: TGCGCCAGCAGGGACGTGGACAGAGCTTTCTTT. Its protein is CASRDVDRAFF.

V gene TRBV9 combines with J gene TRBJ2-7; TRBD2 agrees at 13 bases. Germline V gene data show CDR1 as SGDLS and CDR2 as YYNGEE. V shed 3 bases and J 6 bases; nucleotides not matched to a gene: 3. This CDR3 has 14 residues. CDR3 nucleotides: TGTGCCAGCAGCGGGACTAGCGGGAGTGCCGAGCAGTACTTC. It codes for CASSGTSGSAEQYF.

The chain combines TRBV27 with TRBJ1-2; D is possibly TRBD1 (5 bases). The V gene's germline CDR1 is MNHEY and CDR2 SMNVEV (reference sequence). The CDR3 is 14 amino acids. The V end lost 7 bases, the J end lost 4 bases, and 16 bases lay between the germline ends. The CDR3 loop is CASKPEGRIYGYTF. In DNA, the CDR3 is TGTGCCAGCAAGCCGGAGGGGCGCATCTATGGCTACACCTTC.

The V and J genes are TRBV14 and TRBJ2-1, with 9 bases that match TRBD2. The CDR3 extends over 15 amino acids. V lost 4 bases and J lost 5; bases outside the gene matches: 6. Germline-derived CDR1 and CDR2 are SGHDN and FVKESK. CDR3 sequence reads: CASSPGLADNNEQFF. The CDR3, as DNA: TGTGCCAGCAGCCCGGGACTAGCAGATAACAATGAGCAGTTCTTC.

This clone was counted a few times. This chain uses TRBV5-8 with TRBJ1-1, with D unresolved. CDR3 length equals 15 residues. Trimming shortened V by 0 bases and J by 6 bases, and 15 bases separated the two germline ends. Per germline, CDR1 SGHTS and CDR2 YDEGEE. In DNA, the CDR3 is TGTGCCAGCAGCTTGGTAGGCACCCCGGACGCTGAAGCTTTCTTT. Its translation: CASSLVGTPDAEAFF.

The rearrangement links TRBV7-3 to TRBJ2-3, with D perhaps matching TRBD1 (5 bases). Trimming pared 2 bases from V and 4 bases from J, leaving 10 bases between. There are 14 residues in the CDR3. The germline gives CDR1 SGHTA, CDR2 FQGTGA. CDR3 sequence: CASSLSWGADTQYF. The CDR3 DNA reads as TGTGCCAGCAGCTTATCCTGGGGCGCAGATACGCAGTATTTT.

This clone was picked up a small number of times. The genes are TRBV15 and TRBJ1-1; D perhaps matches TRBD1 (5 bases). Germline V CDR1 and CDR2: LNHNV, YYDKDF (reference sequence). V was trimmed by 8 bases and J by 0 bases, leaving 16 bases between them. The CDR3 has 15 residues. In DNA, the CDR3 is TGTGCCACCGGGGGGAGGGTTGGCATGAACACTGAAGCTTTCTTT. This sequence encodes CATGGRVGMNTEAFF.

The J gene is TRBJ2-1, the V gene TRBV11-2; TRBD2 aligns across 12 bases. The CDR3 runs 16 residues. The germline V gene encodes CDR1 SGHAT and CDR2 FQNNGV. V dropped 2 bases and J dropped 8; count of bases not matched to a gene: 7. The CDR3 bases are TGTGCCAGCAGCTTATTGACTAGCGGGAGTACCGATGAGCAGTTCTTC. Translation: CASSLLTSGSTDEQFF. The variable domain in full, with the rest retrieved from reference TRBV11-2 and TRBJ2-1, is EAGVAQSPRYKIIEKRQSVAFWCNPISGHATLYWYQQILGQGPKLLIQFQNNGVVDDSQLPKDRFSAERLKGVDSTLKIQPAKLEDSAVYLCASSLLTSGSTDEQFFGPGTRLTVL.

The CDR3 loop is CASSSAGRGEAFF. The CDR3 DNA sequence: TGTGCCAGCAGTTCGGCCGGTAGGGGTGAAGCTTTCTTT. This sequence joins TRBV27 and TRBJ1-1; D might be TRBD1 (5 bases). Germline lookup yields CDR1 MNHEY and CDR2 SMNVEV (reference sequence). V lost 4 bases and J 7 bases, leaving 13 bases between the germline ends. The length of the CDR3 is 13 residues.

The CDR3 coding sequence is TGTGCCAGCAGCGTAGCAGGGGGGCAGGAGACCCAGTACTTC. Protein sequence: CASSVAGGQETQYF. V is TRBV9 and J is TRBJ2-5, with a tentative D call TRBD1 (7 bases). Trimming removed 0 bases from V and 5 bases from J, with 11 bases in between. The CDR3 sequence is 14 residues long. Germline values: CDR1 SGDLS, CDR2 YYNGEE.

V is TRBV27 and J is TRBJ2-7, with 8 bases lining up with TRBD2. The CDR3 covers 16 residues. V trimming: 6 bases; J trimming: 0 bases; junction bases outside the gene matches: 10. The germline gives CDR1 MNHEY, CDR2 SMNVEV (reference sequence). DNA of the CDR3: TGTGCCAGCAGCCAGCGGACTAGCCCAAACTCCTACGAGCAGTACTTC. This sequence encodes CASSQRTSPNSYEQYF.

The genes are TRBV19 and TRBJ1-2, with D perhaps matching TRBD1 (5 bases). This CDR3 is 10 amino acids long. Trimming took off 9 bases at V and 5 bases at J, with 7 bases between the two ends. In germline, CDR1 is LNHDA, CDR2 SQIVND (reference sequence). The CDR3 sequence is CASKGYGYTF. CDR3 bases: TGTGCCAGCAAGGGGTATGGCTACACCTTC.

The gene calls are TRBV28 and TRBJ1-1; D uncertain. CDR3 length: 15 residues. Trimming removed 10 bases from V and 1 base from J, with 19 bases in between. Germline V lookup: CDR1 MDHEN, CDR2 SYDVKM. Here the CDR3 DNA reads TGTGCCACCAAACCTTTAGGGTGGGGGAACACTGAAGCTTTCTTT. Protein: CATKPLGWGNTEAFF.

The rearrangement links TRBV5-4 to TRBJ2-4; D possibly corresponds to TRBD2 (7 bases). V lost 4 bases and J 0 bases, leaving 14 bases between the germline ends. CDR3 size: 16 residues. Germline CDR1 reads SGHNT; CDR2 reads YYREEE (reference sequence). This CDR3 reads CASSPDGGRAKNIQYF. The DNA of the CDR3 is TGTGCCAGCAGCCCCGACGGGGGGCGAGCCAAAAACATTCAGTACTTC. The variable domain in full, completed from reference TRBV5-4 and TRBJ2-4, reads ETGVTQSPTHLIKTRGQQVTLRCSSQSGHNTVSWYQQALGQGPQFIFQYYREEENGRGNFPPRFSGLQFPNYSSELNVNALELDDSALYLCASSPDGGRAKNIQYFGAGTRLSVL.

At least ten counts were recorded for this clone. The genes are TRBV5-1 and TRBJ2-2; possible D gene TRBD2, 6 bases. Germline values: CDR1 SGHRS, CDR2 YFSETQ. The V end lost 2 bases, the J end lost 1 base, and 9 bases lay between the germline ends. This CDR3 comprises 15 residues. CDR3 DNA: TGCGCCAGCAGCTTTGGTAGCGGGAACACCGGGGAGCTGTTTTTT. Its translation: CASSFGSGNTGELFF.

This clone was observed a single time. The V and J genes are TRBV19 and TRBJ2-6; tentatively, D is TRBD2 (6 bases). This CDR3 comprises 15 residues. Germline CDR1 LNHDA, CDR2 SQIVND (reference sequence). V shed 1 base and J shed 6 bases, with 10 bases lying between them. CDR3 protein: CASSIVGGVANVLTF. CDR3 bases: TGTGCCAGTAGTATAGTGGGGGGTGTGGCCAACGTCCTGACTTTC.

This clone turned up a few times. V and J are TRBV18 and TRBJ2-5, with D perhaps matching TRBD2 (6 bases). This CDR3 is built from 16 residues. The germline gives CDR1 KGHSH, CDR2 LQKENI. Trimming removed 1 base from V and 5 bases from J, with 17 bases in between. CDR3 sequence (DNA): TGTGCCAGCTCACCACTGACACGGGAGTATCTGGAGACCCAGTACTTC. It codes for CASSPLTREYLETQYF.

This clone was counted between two and nine times. This chain links TRBV12-5 with TRBJ1-5; D unclear. V was cut by 7 bases and J by 0 bases, with 19 bases left in between. The CDR3 length is 17 residues. Germline values: CDR1 LGHNT, CDR2 FRNRAP. The CDR3 is CASAPGVDSFSNQPQHF. The CDR3 coding sequence is TGTGCTAGTGCCCCCGGGGTCGATTCCTTTAGCAATCAGCCCCAGCATTTT.

The chain has TRBV4-1 and TRBJ2-3, with 9 bases aligning to TRBD2. The CDR3 is 18 residues long. From germline, CDR1 is MGHRA and CDR2 YSYEKL. J gave up 7 bases and V 3 bases, and 17 bases lay outside the gene matches. The CDR3 spells CASSQDPSGGRAWYTQYF. In DNA, the CDR3 is TGCGCCAGCAGCCAGGACCCCTCCGGCGGGAGGGCCTGGTATACGCAGTATTTT.

This clone was counted between two and nine times. The CDR3 here is CASRFGQGRTGELFF. The CDR3 bases are TGTGCCAGCAGATTCGGACAGGGTAGGACCGGGGAGCTGTTTTTT. This chain joins TRBV7-2 and TRBJ2-2, with 8 bases identical to TRBD1. V was clipped by 6 bases and J by 5 bases; unmatched bases: 8. This CDR3 region has 15 residues. Germline loops: CDR1 SGHTA, CDR2 FQGNSA.

The chain couples TRBV29-1 to TRBJ1-1; D ambiguous. V gave up 8 bases and J gave up 2 bases, with 12 bases separating them. CDR3 length: 12 residues. CDR1 SQVTM and CDR2 ANQGSEA come from the germline V gene. CDR3 loop: CSYTRGNTEAFF. The CDR3 nucleotides read TGCAGCTACACCCGGGGTAACACTGAAGCTTTCTTT. The full variable domain, in which reference TRBV29-1 and TRBJ1-1 provide the parts outside the CDR3, is SAVISQKPSRDICQRGTSLTIQCQVDSQVTMMFWYRQQPGQSLTLIATANQGSEATYESGFVIDKFPISRPNLTFSTLTVSNMSPEDSSIYLCSYTRGNTEAFFGQGTRLTVV.

The chain joins TRBV28 to TRBJ2-7; D not resolved. Germline V lookup: CDR1 MDHEN, CDR2 SYDVKM. CDR3 size: 12 residues. Trimming pared 5 bases from V and 2 bases from J, leaving 7 bases between. The CDR3 DNA reads as TGTGCCAGCAGTGCCCCCCCCTACGAGCAGTACTTC. This codes for CASSAPPYEQYF.